This entry lists 25 T cell receptor beta chains sequenced from one sample in a study of technical replicates of blood from a handful of donors. Sequencing was performed with immunoSEQ multiplex PCR; in TCRdb, only in-frame clones are kept and a portion is missing. Of roughly 12,000 clones listed, approximately 93% were seen once; the top ten hold approximately 7.2%. Material for sequencing was PBMCs. The receptors come from a human donor in good health.

The chain links TRBV27 to TRBJ2-7, with 9 bases matching TRBD1. The germline V gene has CDR1 MNHEY and CDR2 SMNVEV (reference sequence). The CDR3 is 15 amino acids. The J segment lost 2 bases and the V segment lost 0 bases, leaving 2 bases of the junction unmatched. CDR3 amino acids: CASSLSGQGTYEQYF. The DNA of the CDR3 is TGTGCCAGCAGTTTATCGGGACAGGGCACCTACGAGCAGTACTTC.

The chain carries TRBV6-5 and TRBJ1-5, with 11 bases fitting TRBD1. Germline values: CDR1 MNHEY, CDR2 SVGAGI. V lost 3 bases and J lost 5; bases outside the gene matches: 3. This CDR3 is built from 15 residues. DNA of the CDR3: TGTGCCAGCAGTTATGGACAGGGGGCTGATCAGCCCCAGCATTTT. Translated, it gives CASSYGQGADQPQHF.

The CDR3 DNA reads TGCGCCAGCAGTGAGTATAGACTAGCGGGGGAGCAGTACTTC. Translating it yields CASSEYRLAGEQYF. The J gene is TRBJ2-7, the V gene TRBV10-2; 11 nucleotides line up with TRBD2. The CDR3 runs 14 residues. V trimming: 1 base; J trimming: 7 bases; junction bases outside the gene matches: 3. The germline gives CDR1 WSHSY, CDR2 SAAADI.

The chain employs TRBV5-1 and TRBJ1-1; TRBD1 agrees at 9 bases. Germline CDR1 reads SGHRS; CDR2 reads YFSETQ. The V segment lost 3 bases and the J segment 8 bases; nucleotides outside the gene matches: 8. The CDR3 loop spans 14 amino acids. The CDR3 loop is CASSSLTGGLEAFF. CDR3 DNA sequence: TGCGCCAGCAGCTCGCTTACAGGGGGCCTAGAAGCTTTCTTT.

The gene calls are TRBV5-1 and TRBJ2-5; 9 bases agree with TRBD2. Germline lookup yields CDR1 SGHRS and CDR2 YFSETQ. Germline trimming cut 4 bases from V and 5 bases from J; bases unmatched to any gene: 12. The CDR3 is made up of 16 amino acids. The CDR3 DNA is TGCGCCAGCAGCCCCGGCCCCGAGCGGGAGGTTGAGACCCAGTACTTC. Translating it yields CASSPGPEREVETQYF.

The chain carries TRBV10-3 and TRBJ2-7; TRBD2 aligns across 10 bases. J was trimmed by 0 bases and V by 3 bases; bases with no gene match: 2. The CDR3 runs to 15 residues. Looked up from germline, CDR1 is ENHRY and CDR2 is SYGVKD. The CDR3 DNA reads as TGTGCCATCAGTGACCCTAGCGGGAGCTCCTACGAGCAGTACTTC. Residues: CAISDPSGSSYEQYF.

The genes are TRBV5-6 and TRBJ2-1, with 12 bases that match TRBD2. The CDR3 extends over 14 amino acids. V gave up 4 bases and J gave up 6 bases; unmatched junction bases: 2. The germline gives CDR1 SGHDT, CDR2 YYEEEE. CDR3 DNA sequence: TGTGCCAGCAGCATGACTAGCGGGAGCAATGAGCAGTTCTTC. This translates into CASSMTSGSNEQFF.

The CDR3: CARSLVSLERAPLSNQPQHF. The CDR3 DNA reads TGTGCCAGAAGCTTGGTATCTCTGGAGAGGGCACCTCTAAGCAATCAGCCCCAGCATTTT. The rearrangement links TRBV5-3 to TRBJ1-5; D is undetermined. TRBV5-3 is an ORF, and what it does is uncertain. The CDR3 is 20 residues long. V dropped 0 bases and J dropped 1 base, with 23 bases sitting between them.

V usage is TRBV5-1 and J usage is TRBJ2-5; D may be TRBD2 (5 bases). The CDR3 has 13 residues. Germline CDR1 and CDR2: SGHRS and YFSETQ. The V end was cut by 0 bases, the J end by 4 bases, with 7 bases between. In nucleotides, the CDR3 is TGCGCCAGCAGCTTGGGCGGGTCAGAGACCCAGTACTTC. Protein sequence: CASSLGGSETQYF.

V and J are TRBV6-5 and TRBJ2-7, with 8 bases identical to TRBD2. The CDR3 extends over 14 amino acids. Trimming took 7 bases from V and 2 from J; bases not matched to a gene: 7. Per germline, CDR1 MNHEY and CDR2 SVGAGI. CDR3 bases: TGTGCCAGCACTAGTACTAGCGGAACCTACGAGCAGTACTTC. Translated: CASTSTSGTYEQYF.

This rearrangement joins TRBV14 to TRBJ2-7; 13 bases line up with TRBD2. The V gene's germline CDR1 is SGHDN and CDR2 FVKESK. With V trimmed by 4 bases and J by 3 bases, 6 bases remained unmatched. The CDR3 sequence is 16 residues long. CDR3 DNA: TGTGCCAGCAGCCCGCTAGGACTAGCGGGAGTCTACGAGCAGTACTTC. Encoded protein: CASSPLGLAGVYEQYF.

The chain combines TRBV18 with TRBJ2-7; 10 bases match TRBD2. V lost 0 bases, J lost 5 bases, and 1 base stayed unmatched. Germline values: CDR1 KGHSH, CDR2 LQKENI. The CDR3 has 14 amino acids. The CDR3 reads CASSPPGTSDEQYF. CDR3 in DNA: TGTGCCAGCTCACCACCCGGGACTAGCGACGAGCAGTACTTC.

The CDR3: CASSQDLRGLHGYTF. The CDR3 DNA sequence: TGTGCCAGCAGCCAAGATCTTAGGGGGCTTCATGGCTACACCTTC. The rearrangement uses TRBV14 and TRBJ1-2; 7 bases align to TRBD1. CDR1 is SGHDN, CDR2 FVKESK, per germline. V lost 0 bases and J lost 6; bases outside the gene matches: 7. CDR3 size: 15 residues. Together with reference TRBV14 and TRBJ1-2, the CDR3 gives the full variable domain: EAGVTQFPSHSVIEKGQTVTLRCDPISGHDNLYWYRRVMGKEIKFLLHFVKESKQDESGMPNNRFLAERTGGTYSTLKVQPAELEDSGVYFCASSQDLRGLHGYTFGSGTRLTVV.

The rearrangement joins TRBV19 to TRBJ1-3; D might be TRBD1 (6 bases). The V end was cut by 7 bases, the J end by 0 bases, with 10 bases between. This CDR3 spans 14 amino acids. Germline loops: CDR1 LNHDA, CDR2 SQIVND (reference sequence). The DNA of the CDR3 is TGTGCCAGTACCCCACAGGGCTCTGGAAACACCATATATTTT. Translating it yields CASTPQGSGNTIYF.

This clone was seen only once. The J gene is TRBJ2-1, the V gene TRBV28; TRBD2 matches at 8 bases. V lost 2 bases and J lost 3; bases outside the gene matches: 6. This CDR3 is built from 16 residues. The germline V gene encodes CDR1 MDHEN and CDR2 SYDVKM. The CDR3 bases are TGTGCCAGCAGTTTAGACCCAGCGGGGGTCTACAATGAGCAGTTCTTC. Its translation is CASSLDPAGVYNEQFF.

The chain uses TRBV2 and TRBJ2-5, with TRBD2 matching over 9 bases. Germline assignment: CDR1 SNHLY and CDR2 FYNNEI. Trimming cost V 2 bases and J 5 bases; bases outside gene matches: 3. The CDR3 consists of 14 residues. CDR3 nucleotides: TGTGCCAGCAGTGAATTAACTAGCGGGGAGACCCAGTACTTC. This codes for CASSELTSGETQYF.

The V and J genes are TRBV21-1 and TRBJ2-1; the D call of TRBD2 is as the table states it, not checked on the DNA. TRBV21-1 is classified as a pseudogene. There are 13 residues in the CDR3. The CDR3 sequence: CASSTLDNNEQFF. CDR3 coding DNA: TGTGCCAGCAGCACCCTAGATAACAATGAGCAGTTCTTC.

The V call is TRBV21-1, the J call TRBJ2-7; the table's D call of TRBD2 was not tested on the DNA. TRBV21-1 is shown as a pseudogene. The CDR3 spans 18 residues. The CDR3 protein is CASSPRSEASGREAEQYF. The CDR3 nucleotides read TGTGCCAGCAGCCCCAGGTCCGAGGCTAGCGGGAGGGAGGCCGAGCAGTACTTC.

The J gene is TRBJ2-3, the V gene TRBV5-1; 7 bases fit TRBD2. Germline V lookup: CDR1 SGHRS, CDR2 YFSETQ. The length of the CDR3 is 15 residues. The ends lost 4 bases at V and 3 bases at J; junction bases unmatched: 8. CDR3 sequence: CASSRDSSGTDTQYF. The DNA of the CDR3 is TGCGCCAGCAGCCGCGATTCTAGCGGAACAGATACGCAGTATTTT.

The chain has TRBV6-1 and TRBJ1-2; the match to TRBD1 covers 9 bases. The CDR3 is made up of 14 amino acids. Germline CDR1 MNHNS, CDR2 SASEGT. V lost 3 bases to trimming and J lost 6 bases; unmatched junction nucleotides: 5. The CDR3 DNA sequence: TGTGCCAGCAGTGATTACAGGGGGCGGGATGGCTACACCTTC. Translation gives CASSDYRGRDGYTF.

The chain employs TRBV5-4 and TRBJ1-1; 7 bases are shared with TRBD1. CDR1 and CDR2 (germline): SGHNT, YYREEE (reference sequence). The V gene end was trimmed by 3 bases and the J gene end by 4 bases; junction bases not matched to a gene: 9. This CDR3 has 15 residues. The CDR3, as DNA: TGTGCCAGCAGCTCTACAGGGGATTCGGGCACTGAAGCTTTCTTT. This codes for CASSSTGDSGTEAFF.

The rearrangement joins TRBV5-1 to TRBJ2-5; 12 bases agree with TRBD2. The CDR3 has 17 residues. V lost 0 bases, J lost 0 bases, and 3 bases stayed unmatched. Germline loops: CDR1 SGHRS, CDR2 YFSETQ. The DNA for the CDR3 is TGCGCCAGCAGCTTGGCAGGGACTAGCGGGTACCAAGAGACCCAGTACTTC. This sequence encodes CASSLAGTSGYQETQYF.

The genes are TRBV28 and TRBJ2-5; 12 nucleotides agree with TRBD1. The CDR3 sequence is 16 residues long. Germline values: CDR1 MDHEN, CDR2 SYDVKM. V lost 7 bases and J lost 4; bases outside the gene matches: 10. The CDR3 bases are TGTGCCAGCAACTCTCCGGGACAGGGGGCGGGAGAGACCCAGTACTTC. Amino acid sequence: CASNSPGQGAGETQYF. The full variable domain, completed using reference TRBV28 and TRBJ2-5, is DVKVTQSSRYLVKRTGEKVFLECVQDMDHENMFWYRQDPGLGLRLIYFSYDVKMKEKGDIPEGYSVSREKKERFSLILESASTNQTSMYLCASNSPGQGAGETQYFGPGTRLLVL.

The rearrangement uses TRBV6-1 and TRBJ2-2, with 9 bases matching TRBD1. CDR1 MNHNS and CDR2 SASEGT come from the germline V gene. There are 15 residues in the CDR3. V gave up 3 bases and J gave up 7 bases; unmatched junction bases: 6. The CDR3 region is CASSEGQGLYGELFF. Here the CDR3 DNA reads TGTGCCAGCAGTGAGGGACAGGGTTTGTACGGGGAGCTGTTTTTT.

The chain is built from TRBV7-8 and TRBJ2-3; D might be TRBD2 (6 bases). The V and J ends lost 5 bases and 5 bases respectively, with 20 bases between them. Germline V gives CDR1 SGHVS, CDR2 FQNEAQ. This CDR3 is built from 16 residues. CDR3 sequence: CASSIGLAIWGDTQYF. In nucleotides, the CDR3 is TGTGCCAGCAGCATAGGGCTAGCGATTTGGGGAGATACGCAGTATTTT.